The following is a T cell receptor beta chain sequence with its context. Libraries were prepared by immunoSEQ multiplex PCR; TCRdb keeps only in-frame clonotypes and omits some of them. The repertoire holds tens of thousands of clones, with roughly nine tenths as singletons. This specimen comes from a study of chemoradiotherapy in HPV16-positive cancers. CDR1 is MNHNS, CDR2 SASEGT, per germline. The CDR3 extends over 13 amino acids. V gave up 5 bases and J gave up 7 bases; unmatched junction bases: 4. The sample in question was blood, obtained from a patient who underwent chemoradiotherapy. The chain has TRBV6-1 and TRBJ1-5, with TRBD1 identical over 8 bases. This TCR was sampled from a human donor with HPV-associated anogenital cancer. The CDR3 sequence: CASSPQGGQPQHF. As DNA, the CDR3 is TGTGCCAGCAGTCCACAGGGGGGACAGCCCCAGCATTTT.